A selection of T cell receptor beta chains follows, all from one sample in a study of cytomegalovirus exposure and HLA in healthy donors. Profiled with immunoSEQ multiplex PCR; TCRdb holds only in-frame clones, not every one. In all, the sample yields about 200,000 clones. The sequencing sample was made of PBMCs. These receptors were collected from a girl under 10 years old in good health and CMV-seropositive. Each CDR3 is given with its conserved first and last residue. A D gene is named only where the DNA matches it firmly.

J: TRBJ2-4; V: TRBV28; D: .; CDR3: CASHKAALAKNIQYF; DNA: TGTGCCAGTCACAAAGCGGCTCTAGCCAAAAACATTCAGTACTTC
J: TRBJ2-1; V: TRBV5-1; D: .; CDR3: CASSLDSPHEGVHNEQFF; DNA: TGCGCCAGCAGCTTGGACTCCCCCCACGAGGGGGTTCACAATGAGCAGTTCTTC
J: TRBJ2-2; V: TRBV27; D: TRBD2; CDR3: CASSLLAGGGTGELFF; DNA: TGTGCCAGCAGTTTATTGGCGGGAGGGGGCACCGGGGAGCTGTTTTTT
J: TRBJ1-1; V: TRBV18; D: .; CDR3: CASEGGWDTEAFF; DNA: TGTGCCAGCGAGGGGGGGTGGGACACTGAAGCTTTCTTT
J: TRBJ1-4; V: TRBV7-2; D: .; CDR3: CASSLAPGEKLFF; DNA: TGTGCCAGCAGCTTAGCGCCGGGAGAAAAACTGTTTTTT
J: TRBJ2-6; V: TRBV7-7; D: .; CDR3: CASSLDGSSGANVLTF; DNA: TGTGCTAGCAGCTTAGACGGGAGCTCTGGGGCCAACGTCCTGACTTTC
J: TRBJ1-4; V: TRBV2; D: .; CDR3: CASSSLEKLFF; DNA: TGTGCCAGCAGTTCTTTGGAAAAACTGTTTTTT
J: TRBJ2-3; V: TRBV28; D: TRBD2; CDR3: CASEAGGTDTQYF; DNA: TGTGCCAGCGAAGCGGGAGGCACAGATACGCAGTATTTT
J: TRBJ2-7; V: TRBV27; D: TRBD1; CDR3: CASSSVAGIRGPYEQYF; DNA: TGTGCCAGCAGTTCCGTCGCCGGTATAAGGGGGCCCTACGAGCAGTACTTC
J: TRBJ2-7; V: TRBV7-2; D: TRBD2; CDR3: CATGSGRYEQYF; DNA: TGTGCCACGGGTAGCGGGCGCTACGAGCAGTACTTC
J: TRBJ2-1; V: TRBV5-1; D: .; CDR3: CASSSHDRHEQFF; DNA: TGCGCCAGCAGTTCCCACGACAGGCATGAGCAGTTCTTC
J: TRBJ1-5; V: TRBV27; D: .; CDR3: CASRPTRQLSNQPQHF; DNA: TGTGCCAGCAGACCTACAAGACAGCTAAGCAATCAGCCCCAGCATTTT
J: TRBJ2-7; V: TRBV25-1; D: .; CDR3: CATSPDREDYEQYF; DNA: TGTGCCACCTCCCCTGACAGAGAGGACTACGAGCAGTACTTC
J: TRBJ2-5; V: TRBV5-1; D: .; CDR3: CASSLGADQETQYF; DNA: TGCGCCAGCAGCTTGGGAGCGGACCAAGAGACCCAGTACTTC
J: TRBJ2-1; V: TRBV27; D: TRBD2; CDR3: CASSLSGRGEQFF; DNA: TGTGCCAGCAGTCTTAGCGGGAGGGGTGAGCAGTTCTTC
J: TRBJ2-7; V: TRBV29-1; D: .; CDR3: CSVLPAENYEQYF; DNA: TGCAGCGTCCTTCCTGCGGAAAACTACGAGCAGTACTTC
J: TRBJ2-5; V: TRBV18; D: .; CDR3: CASLGGGSAIQETQYF; DNA: TGTGCCAGCTTAGGTGGAGGGAGCGCCATTCAAGAGACCCAGTACTTC
J: TRBJ2-7; V: TRBV27; D: .; CDR3: CASSPTGHEQYF; DNA: TGTGCCAGCAGCCCAACGGGTCACGAGCAGTACTTC
J: TRBJ2-7; V: TRBV9; D: TRBD2; CDR3: CASSGLATSYEQYF; DNA: TGTGCCAGCAGCGGACTAGCTACTTCCTACGAGCAGTACTTC
J: TRBJ2-1; V: TRBV29-1; D: TRBD1; CDR3: CSGEGDRDFDEQFF; DNA: TGCAGCGGGGAGGGGGACAGGGACTTTGATGAGCAGTTCTTC
J: TRBJ1-4; V: TRBV6-1; D: .; CDR3: CASIEWGANEKLFF; DNA: TGTGCCAGCATTGAGTGGGGAGCTAATGAAAAACTGTTTTTT